This T cell receptor (beta chain) was identified in a study of Ad26.COV2.S vaccination and SARS-CoV-2 variants. Here immunoSEQ multiplex PCR was the method, and the copy in TCRdb shows in-frame clones only, minus some. The table records around 170,000 clones, around 90% of them present only once. Concerning this clone: The antigen is undetermined.

Germline V gives CDR1 SGHDT, CDR2 YYEEEE. CDR3 length: 17 residues. The V and J ends lost 4 bases and 4 bases, in that order; junction bases with no gene match: 6. General observations from the study: Considerable breadth of spike-specific CD8+ and CD4+ T cell responses has reportedly been documented following vaccination. An underestimation of total T cell responses may have resulted from the TCR breadth and depth analyses. Non-spike TCR breadth showed similarity between vaccine and placebo recipients.

The source material was peripheral blood, sampled after recovery from COVID-19. The J gene is TRBJ2-2, the V gene TRBV5-6, with 14 bases aligning to TRBD2. The clonotype was recovered from a human donor who had recovered from COVID-19. DNA for the CDR3: TGTGCCAGCAGCGCCGGACTAGCGGGGGGATCCACCGGGGAGCTGTTTTTT. It is translated as CASSAGLAGGSTGELFF.